This is a list of T cell receptor beta chains from one sample in a study of blood T cell repertoires in COVID-19. Sequencing used immunoSEQ multiplex PCR; TCRdb keeps in-frame clones, though not all of them. Of about 220,000 clones listed, 82% are singletons. Sequenced: PBMCs or T cells enriched from blood (not recorded which). The receptor source for this set is a woman in her fifties or sixties who had recovered from COVID-19. CDR3s include the opening cysteine and the closing phenylalanine or tryptophan.

V gene	J gene	CDR3 length	CDR3 protein
TRBV7-6	TRBJ1-2	16	CASSRAGTGRDYGYTF
TRBV2	TRBJ1-3	14	CASSARGGGNTIYF
TRBV5-4	TRBJ2-5	15	CASSPGGRLQETQYF
TRBV2	TRBJ2-2	19	CASSKENPPYGEGTGELFF
TRBV5-1	TRBJ2-3	15	CASSESAGAVDTQYF
TRBV12-3/TRBV12-4	TRBJ1-2	13	CASRLTGGSGYTF
TRBV10-3	TRBJ1-5	15	CAISEADFSNQPQHF
TRBV5-8	TRBJ2-3	13	CASSPSVKDTQYF
TRBV7-2	TRBJ2-7	15	CASSFTRGSGYEQYF
TRBV13	TRBJ1-3	16	CASSLVGHLSGNTIYF
TRBV6-4	TRBJ1-1	13	CASSQDSNTEAFF
TRBV2	TRBJ2-7	15	CASRGRTGTSYEQYF
TRBV6-2/TRBV6-3	TRBJ1-2	15	CASSPDRGRSYGYTF
TRBV5-6	TRBJ1-4	17	CASSLVGTGMGNEKLFF
TRBV11-3	TRBJ2-1	16	CASSPGLAGGRGEQFF
TRBV6-5	TRBJ2-7	16	CASSYSTGQDSYEQYF
TRBV29-1	TRBJ2-1	13	CSAAPHNYNEQFF
TRBV6-2/TRBV6-3	TRBJ2-6	18	CASSYSIQVVAGANVLTF
TRBV3-1/TRBV3-2	TRBJ2-3	18	CASSQASVSSGRYDTQYF
TRBV19	TRBJ1-2	15	CASRRIETGEDGYTF
TRBV27	TRBJ2-7	12	CASSSTGALGYF
TRBV5-1	TRBJ2-2	17	CASSLKRGQGMAGELFF
TRBV29-1	TRBJ1-1	14	CSVERSGQPSVAFF
TRBV9	TRBJ1-1	15	CASSVAGVGDTEAFF
TRBV10-1	TRBJ2-7	13	CASVDRGPYEQYF
TRBV6-6	TRBJ2-3	17	CASSPREAGVRADTQYF
TRBV5-4	TRBJ2-5	15	CASSQTSGEQETQYF
TRBV12-3/TRBV12-4	TRBJ1-1	13	CASSGEVGTEAFF
TRBV24-1	TRBJ2-1	13	CATSEVAGGRQFF
TRBV11-2	TRBJ1-3	14	CASSLGGTGFSIYF
TRBV7-2	TRBJ1-4	14	CASSYDWRDEKLFF
TRBV5-6	TRBJ1-5	16	CASSMRDSHSNQPQHF
TRBV4-3	TRBJ1-1	16	CASSQELALGGTEAFF
TRBV15	TRBJ2-1	18	CATSGSNTGTTVITEQFF
TRBV27	TRBJ1-2	14	CASSLGTGNYGYTF
TRBV29-1	TRBJ2-7	14	CSVGVKTGPDEQYF
TRBV5-5	TRBJ2-5	15	CASSTGHAGQETQYF
TRBV18	TRBJ1-1	14	CASSNTGENTEAFF